Listed below are T cell receptor beta chains from one sample, sequenced in a study of neurological immune-mediated disorders. TCRdb recomputed calls from the 5' RACE reads with MiXCR, one row per CDR3 protein. The sample holds around 29,000 distinct CDR3 sequences, 9% to 13% seen once. The sample consisted of PBMCs. The receptors originated from a woman aged 55-69 years in good health. The CDR3 runs from the conserved cysteine through the conserved F or W. Fields, in order: CDR3 length, V gene, D gene, clone size, J gene, CDR3 DNA, CDR3 protein. D genes are given only for firm matches. Only some rows state a clone size, as once, few, many or a class for expanded clones.

15	TRBV7-3	TRBD1	once	TRBJ2-2	TGTGCCAGCAGCCCACCGGGACAGGGCCCCGGGTGGCTGTTTTTT	CASSPPGQGPGWLFF
13	TRBV5-1	NA	many	TRBJ2-7	TGCGCCAGCAGCCCTCCGGGAGAGGTCGAGCAGTACTTC	CASSPPGEVEQYF
16	TRBV4-2	NA	many	TRBJ2-1	TGTGCCAGCAGCCAAGATACGGCGGTCTCCTACAATGAGCAGTTCTTC	CASSQDTAVSYNEQFF
18	TRBV5-1	TRBD1	many	TRBJ1-6	TGCGCCAGCAGCTTGGTTGGGACAGGGGCCGTGGGGAATTCACCCCTCCACTTT	CASSLVGTGAVGNSPLHF
13	TRBV6-6	NA	medium-sized	TRBJ1-3	TGTGCCAGCAGTATTAGCTCTGGAAACACCATATATTTT	CASSISSGNTIYF
11	TRBV20-1	NA	NA	TRBJ1-5	TGTGCTGGGACTAGCAGTTATACGCAGCATTTT	CAGTSSYTQHF
16	TRBV10-3	NA	many	TRBJ2-7	TGTGCCATCAGTGAGGTTCTGGGGACGAGCTCCTACGAGCAGTACTTC	CAISEVLGTSSYEQYF
14	TRBV5-5	NA	many	TRBJ2-7	TGTGCCAGCAGCGGACCGGGACTCAACTACGAGCAGTACTTC	CASSGPGLNYEQYF
15	TRBV2	NA	many	TRBJ2-7	TGTGCCAGCGGGCCGACCGGACTAGGGGGCTACGAGCAGTACTTC	CASGPTGLGGYEQYF
14	TRBV10-3	NA	many	TRBJ2-3	TGTGCCATCAGTGCTACGGGCAGCACAGATACGCAGTATTTT	CAISATGSTDTQYF
14	TRBV5-1	TRBD1	many	TRBJ2-5	TGCGCCAGCAGCTATGCAGGGGGCCAAGAGACCCAGTACTTC	CASSYAGGQETQYF